What follows are 30 T cell receptor beta chains derived from one specimen sequenced in a study of metastatic and nonmetastatic thyroid tumors. No patient had received any treatment before thyroid surgery. Using MiXCR, TCRdb reanalyzed the PCR reads. The sample yields 20,000 or so clones, 15% to 17% seen once. Sequencing was done on a sample of blood. These receptors all come from a female donor with papillary thyroid cancer or a benign thyroid nodule (not recorded which). Some clones in this sample may be carry-over from other donors' samples.

There are many counts of this clone. This sequence joins TRBV9 and TRBJ2-1; TRBD1 is a possible D gene (6 bases). The CDR3 covers 15 residues. V was shortened by 1 base and J by 4 bases, with 12 bases between the two germline ends. CDR1 is SGDLS, CDR2 YYNGEE, per germline. This CDR3 is CASSVWDTPYNEQFF. The CDR3 DNA reads as TGTGCCAGCAGCGTATGGGACACCCCTTACAATGAGCAGTTCTTC.

The sample holds a few counts of this clone. This may stem from a read error, because a much larger clone lies one nucleotide away. This sequence joins TRBV10-2 and TRBJ2-1, with TRBD1 as a possible D gene (5 bases). Germline V lookup: CDR1 WSHSY, CDR2 SAAADI. There are 13 residues in the CDR3. CDR3 sequence (DNA): TGCGCCAGCAGTGAGTCGACGAGGCAGGGTTTTTCGTTC. Translated: CASSESTRQGFSF.

This clone has a count of ten or more. V and J are TRBV28 and TRBJ2-3; D gene ambiguous. The CDR3 is 13 residues long. V lost 4 bases, J lost 5 bases, and 10 bases lay in between. CDR1 and CDR2 from the germline V gene are MDHEN and SYDVKM. CDR3 coding DNA: TGTGCCAGCAGTTCTCCCCCTGGAGATACGCAGTATTTT. This sequence encodes CASSSPPGDTQYF.

This clone is classed as medium-sized. The gene calls are TRBV27 and TRBJ2-1; 10 nucleotides agree with TRBD2. The J segment lost 6 bases and the V segment lost 3 bases, leaving 2 bases of the junction unmatched. Germline V gene sequence: CDR1 MNHEY, CDR2 SMNVEV (reference sequence). The CDR3 is 14 residues long. Written as DNA, the CDR3 is TGTGCCAGCAGTTTCTTAGCGGGGGGCAATGAGCAGTTCTTC. Its protein is CASSFLAGGNEQFF.

In its sample, this clone was seen many times. The chain recombines TRBV5-4 with TRBJ2-2; no clear D gene. V was shortened by 5 bases and J by 7 bases, with 9 bases between the two germline ends. There are 12 residues in the CDR3. CDR1 SGHNT and CDR2 YYREEE come from the germline V gene (reference sequence). CDR3 nucleotides: TGTGCCAGCAGGGGCCCGAGCGGGGAGCTGTTTTTT. Translated, it gives CASRGPSGELFF.

Many counts were recorded for this clone. This chain joins TRBV7-2 and TRBJ1-5; 8 nucleotides agree with TRBD1. The CDR3 is 14 residues long. Germline trimming cut 7 bases from V and 1 base from J; bases unmatched to any gene: 3. CDR1 SGHTA and CDR2 FQGNSA come from the germline V gene. The CDR3 region is CASTRDRSNQPQHF. The CDR3 DNA sequence: TGTGCCAGCACAAGGGACAGGAGCAATCAGCCCCAGCATTTT.

By proportion, this clone is medium-sized. This chain uses TRBV11-2 with TRBJ2-7; D unclear. From germline, CDR1 is SGHAT and CDR2 FQNNGV. This CDR3 is built from 14 residues. Trimming stripped 1 base from V and 3 bases from J, with 10 bases between. The DNA of the CDR3 is TGTGCCAGCAGCTTAGGCGTTGGGTTCTACGAGCAGTACTTC. Encoded protein: CASSLGVGFYEQYF. The full variable domain, with the rest looked up from reference TRBV11-2 and TRBJ2-7, is EAGVAQSPRYKIIEKRQSVAFWCNPISGHATLYWYQQILGQGPKLLIQFQNNGVVDDSQLPKDRFSAERLKGVDSTLKIQPAKLEDSAVYLCASSLGVGFYEQYFGPGTRLTVT.

This clone was detected ten times or more. This chain joins TRBV4-3 and TRBJ1-2; TRBD1 might be the D (6 bases). The CDR3 has 14 residues. V gave up 1 base and J gave up 2 bases, with 8 bases separating them. Germline-derived CDR1 and CDR2 are LGHNA and YSLEER. CDR3 loop: CASSQADRNYGYTF. As DNA, the CDR3 is TGCGCCAGCAGCCAAGCCGACAGGAACTATGGCTACACCTTC.

The chain recombines TRBV2 with TRBJ2-3; TRBD2 might be the D (6 bases). The CDR3 sequence is 15 residues long. Germline assignment: CDR1 SNHLY and CDR2 FYNNEI. The V gene lost 2 bases and the J gene lost 0 bases, with 9 bases spanning the gap. This CDR3 is CASSETGSSTDTQYF. The CDR3 DNA is TGTGCCAGCAGTGAAACCGGGAGTAGCACAGATACGCAGTATTTT.

The sample holds many counts of this clone. V and J are TRBV30 and TRBJ2-3; tentative D call: TRBD2 (6 bases). Trimming took off 3 bases at V and 8 bases at J, with 18 bases between the two ends. The CDR3 extends over 14 amino acids. Germline CDR1 reads GTSNPN; CDR2 reads SVGIG (reference sequence). CDR3 protein: CAWSGDFGGGTQYF. Here the CDR3 DNA reads TGTGCCTGGAGCGGCGATTTCGGGGGAGGTACGCAGTATTTT.

This clone has ten or more counts. V gene TRBV6-1 combines with J gene TRBJ2-2, with 10 bases lining up with TRBD2. The germline V gene encodes CDR1 MNHNS and CDR2 SASEGT. Trimming took 6 bases from V and 0 from J; bases not matched to a gene: 7. There are 17 residues in the CDR3. CDR3 residues: CASRPAGGLANTGELFF. CDR3 DNA: TGTGCCAGCAGGCCAGCGGGAGGGCTCGCGAACACCGGGGAGCTGTTTTTT.

This clone showed up many times. The V and J genes are TRBV27 and TRBJ2-1; 9 bases align to TRBD2. The CDR3 is 15 residues long. CDR1 is MNHEY and CDR2 is SMNVEV in the germline V gene (reference sequence). V trimming: 5 bases; J trimming: 4 bases; junction bases outside the gene matches: 6. The CDR3 is CASSILAGSYNEQFF. In nucleotides, the CDR3 is TGTGCCAGCAGTATCCTAGCGGGGAGTTACAATGAGCAGTTCTTC.

This clone was seen at least ten times. Sequence at one end of the junction differs from germline and may be a read error. The chain combines TRBV5-1 with TRBJ2-3; 14 nucleotides match TRBD2. Germline V gene sequence: CDR1 SGHRS, CDR2 YFSETQ. The CDR3 is 14 residues long. CDR3 DNA: TGCGCCAGCAGGGGACTAGCGGGGGCAGATGCGCAGTATTTT. Protein: CASRGLAGADAQYF. The variable domain in full, completed from reference TRBV5-1 and TRBJ2-3, reads KAGVTQTPRYLIKTRGQQVTLSCSPISGHRSVSWYQQTPGQGLQFLFEYFSETQRNKGNFPGRFSGRQFSNSRSEMNVSTLELGDSALYLCASRGLAGADAQYFGPGTRLTVL.

Many counts were recorded for this clone. This sequence joins TRBV7-2 and TRBJ2-7, with 7 bases identical to TRBD1. After removal of 6 bases from V and 9 bases from J, the junction contained 11 bases not matched to a gene. The CDR3 consists of 13 residues. CDR1 SGHTA and CDR2 FQGNSA come from the germline V gene. The CDR3 bases are TGTGCCAGCAGTTCGGGACAGCTTACGGGGCAGTACTTC. Its translation is CASSSGQLTGQYF. The full variable domain, completed using reference TRBV7-2 and TRBJ2-7, is GAGVSQSPSNKVTEKGKDVELRCDPISGHTALYWYRQSLGQGLEFLIYFQGNSAPDKSGLPSDRFSAERTGGSVSTLTIQRTQQEDSAVYLCASSSGQLTGQYFGPGTRLTVT.

This clone was counted ten times or more. The V and J genes are TRBV12-5 and TRBJ2-3; 7 bases agree with TRBD1. V lost 6 bases, J lost 4 bases, and 4 bases stayed unmatched. CDR1 and CDR2 (germline): LGHNT, FRNRAP. The CDR3 loop spans 13 amino acids. The CDR3 loop is CASGTGAPDTQYF. CDR3 sequence (DNA): TGTGCTAGTGGCACAGGGGCCCCAGATACGCAGTATTTT.

This chain uses TRBV11-1 with TRBJ1-1, with TRBD1 matching over 7 bases. Trimming removed 4 bases from V and 5 bases from J; junction bases left unmatched: 13. The CDR3 runs 16 residues. Germline V gene sequence: CDR1 SGHAT, CDR2 FQDESV (reference sequence). The DNA for the CDR3 is TGTGCCAGCAGCTCCAACAGGGGAATAGGAGGGACTGAAGCTTTCTTT. It translates to CASSSNRGIGGTEAFF.

By its share, this clone is medium-sized (0.01 to 0.1%). This chain connects TRBV27 to TRBJ2-7, with D perhaps TRBD1 or TRBD2 (6 bases each). The CDR3 has 17 residues. Trimming stripped 5 bases from V and 5 bases from J, with 25 bases between. Per germline, CDR1 MNHEY and CDR2 SMNVEV (reference sequence). The CDR3 protein is CASSLHPGGRETDEQYF. CDR3 sequence (DNA): TGTGCCAGCAGTCTCCACCCCGGGGGCCGGGAGACAGACGAGCAGTACTTC.

Comments on this clone: The germline gene is not matched at one end of the junction; a read error may be the cause. The chain uses TRBV11-3 and TRBJ2-7; D gene uncertain. The CDR3 loop spans 14 amino acids. Per germline, CDR1 SGHNT and CDR2 YENEEA. CDR3 nucleotide sequence: TGTACCAGCAGCCCAGACCCAGGCTCCTACGAGCAGTACTTC. Amino acid sequence: CTSSPDPGSYEQYF.

Ten or more counts support this clone. This chain connects TRBV12-3 or TRBV12-4 to TRBJ1-5; 7 bases fit TRBD1. CDR3 length: 16 amino acids. The V and J ends lost 5 bases and 7 bases, in that order; junction bases with no gene match: 14. This CDR3 is CASSPPLDRTRQPQHF. The CDR3 coding sequence is TGTGCCAGCAGTCCCCCTCTGGACAGGACCCGCCAGCCCCAGCATTTT.

This clone came up many times. This rearrangement joins TRBV27 to TRBJ2-3; D unclear. Trimming pared 6 bases from V and 7 bases from J, leaving 8 bases between. CDR3 size: 11 residues. The germline V gene has CDR1 MNHEY and CDR2 SMNVEV (reference sequence). For the CDR3, the DNA is TGTGCCAGCAGCCGACCCTATACGCAGTATTTT. Amino acids: CASSRPYTQYF.

The sample holds many counts of this clone. The V and J genes are TRBV12-3 or TRBV12-4 and TRBJ2-3; 15 bases are a match to TRBD2. This CDR3 spans 15 amino acids. The ends lost 6 bases at V and 6 bases at J; junction bases unmatched: 4. CDR3 residues: CASSPGTSGRDTQYF. The CDR3 nucleotides are TGTGCCAGCAGCCCCGGGACTAGCGGGAGGGATACGCAGTATTTT.

This clone was detected many times. The chain combines TRBV20-1 with TRBJ1-2, with D perhaps matching TRBD1 (5 bases). The CDR3 spans 10 residues. CDR1 is DFQATT, CDR2 SNEGSKA, per germline (reference sequence). V lost 2 bases and J 13 bases, leaving 11 bases between the germline ends. The CDR3 loop reads CSARSRVVTF. The CDR3 bases are TGCAGTGCTAGAAGCAGGGTCGTCACCTTC.

In its sample, this clone was seen a few times. V usage is TRBV3-1 and J usage is TRBJ2-2; 9 nucleotides match TRBD2. Trimming removed 2 bases from V and 7 bases from J; junction bases left unmatched: 14. The CDR3 covers 18 residues. The germline V gene has CDR1 LGHDT and CDR2 YNNKEL (reference sequence). CDR3: CASSQPGSSRGGFGELFF. DNA of the CDR3: TGTGCCAGCAGCCAACCCGGTAGTTCGCGGGGGGGCTTCGGGGAGCTGTTTTTT.

This clone was seen a handful of times. V gene TRBV7-8 combines with J gene TRBJ2-7, with 7 positions matching TRBD1. The CDR3 runs 15 residues. Losses at the gene ends were 5 bases for V and 5 bases for J; bases not matched to a gene: 12. Germline V gives CDR1 SGHVS, CDR2 FQNEAQ. The CDR3 loop is CASSRRQGRYDEQYF. The DNA for the CDR3 is TGTGCCAGCAGCCGTAGACAGGGTCGGTATGACGAGCAGTACTTC.

This clone has ten or more counts. V is TRBV29-1 and J is TRBJ1-1, with D maybe TRBD1 (5 bases). V lost 6 bases, J lost 5 bases, and 16 bases lay in between. The CDR3 length is 13 residues. CDR1 is SQVTM, CDR2 ANQGSEA, per germline. CDR3 residues: CSVNQGPGTEAFF. CDR3 bases: TGCAGCGTAAATCAGGGTCCGGGTACTGAAGCTTTCTTT.

This clone was picked up many times. The chain couples TRBV2 to TRBJ1-6; D may be TRBD1 (5 bases). CDR3 size: 13 residues. V lost 6 bases and J lost 14, with 17 bases in between. Germline CDR1 and CDR2: SNHLY and FYNNEI. The CDR3 region has the DNA TGTGCCAGCAGACAAGAGGGACCCGCCGCCCTCCACTTT. It codes for CASRQEGPAALHF.

In this sample, this clone turned up many times. The J gene is TRBJ2-3, the V gene TRBV7-2; D may be TRBD1 (6 bases). The length of the CDR3 is 17 residues. V lost 0 bases and J lost 0, with 13 bases in between. Germline CDR1 and CDR2: SGHTA and FQGNSA. DNA for the CDR3: TGTGCCAGCAGCTTAGCGGTCGGCAGGGGCAGCACAGATACGCAGTATTTT. Its translation: CASSLAVGRGSTDTQYF. Drawing the rest from reference TRBV7-2 and TRBJ2-3, the complete variable domain is GAGVSQSPSNKVTEKGKDVELRCDPISGHTALYWYRQSLGQGLEFLIYFQGNSAPDKSGLPSDRFSAERTGGSVSTLTIQRTQQEDSAVYLCASSLAVGRGSTDTQYFGPGTRLTVL.

This clone came up many times. This sequence joins TRBV4-2 and TRBJ1-6, with 9 positions matching TRBD1. The CDR3 runs to 15 residues. After removal of 1 base from V and 5 bases from J, the junction contained 0 bases not matched to a gene. In germline, CDR1 is LGHNA, CDR2 YNFKEQ. The CDR3 bases are TGTGCCAGCAGCCAAGGGACAGGGGATAATTCACCCCTCCACTTT. Amino acids: CASSQGTGDNSPLHF.

The chain joins TRBV12-3 or TRBV12-4 to TRBJ2-5; the D is unclear. Trimming shortened V by 8 bases and J by 5 bases, and 18 bases separated the two germline ends. There are 14 residues in the CDR3. The CDR3 DNA is TGTGCCAGCGGCCCCTCGTGGGCCGTGGAGACCCAGTACTTC. It is translated as CASGPSWAVETQYF.

CDR3 in DNA: TGTGCCAGCAGCTTAGGCCTATTAGGCCCTATCAAACGAGGCATTCAGTACTTC. Translation gives CASSLGLLGPIKRGIQYF. The chain joins TRBV11-3 to TRBJ2-4; D not certain. Trimming took off 1 base at V and 9 bases at J, with 25 bases between the two ends. Germline V gene sequence: CDR1 SGHNT, CDR2 YENEEA. The CDR3 runs to 18 residues.